This TCR beta chain was observed in a study of CD8 T cells in Susac syndrome. Study summary: Patients with Susac syndrome, at blood draw, were therapy-naive, on corticosteroids, or on intravenous immunoglobulin alone.

With 6 bases removed from V and 2 bases from J, the gap between germline ends came to 8 bases. Germline assignment: CDR1 MGHDK and CDR2 SYGVNS. This CDR3 comprises 14 residues. An input of 0.5 to 1 ug of RNA was subjected to reverse transcription using random hexamers. One entry per CDR3 protein, called by TCRdb with MiXCR from the immunoSEQ multiplex PCR reads. The table lists 150,000 to 200,000 distinct CDR3 sequences, around 94% of them singletons, with roughly 0.11% in the top ten. The T cells that were sequenced for TCR beta were CD8+ and CD4+ cells from blood. Negative isolation was used for CD8+ and CD4+ T cells, and FACS enrichment was applied to TEMRA cells.

The TCR was taken from a human donor with Susac syndrome. Source material: CD4+ T cells from PBMCs. This rearrangement joins TRBV25-1 to TRBJ2-6; no reliable D call. CDR3 DNA sequence: TGTGCCAGCAGGAGTCAGACTGGGGCCAACGTCCTGACTTTC. This gives the protein CASRSQTGANVLTF.